The 27 T cell receptor beta chains listed next were all sequenced from one sample in a study of beta chain features in type 1 diabetes. Isolated RNA was reverse transcribed in full, so expressed TCRB transcripts were sequenced. Clones were sequenced by immunoSEQ multiplex PCR, and TCRdb holds only the in-frame ones, with some missing. The sample has 300,000 or so clones, 6.5% to 10% seen once. The source material was central memory CD4+ T cells from blood. The source of these receptors is a woman under 30 in good health.

In its sample, this clone was seen a few times. This rearrangement joins TRBV4-3 to TRBJ2-2; D gene unclear. The germline V gene encodes CDR1 LGHNA and CDR2 YSLEER. This CDR3 has 14 amino acids. Trimming pared 0 bases from V and 5 bases from J, leaving 7 bases between. DNA for the CDR3: TGCGCCAGCAGCCAAGATACCGGGACCGGGGAGCTGTTTTTT. As protein: CASSQDTGTGELFF.

This clone was seen more than once but under ten times. The chain joins TRBV7-3 to TRBJ2-7; possibly TRBD1 for D (5 bases). Trimming stripped 1 base from V and 5 bases from J, with 15 bases between. The CDR3 is 15 residues long. Germline assignment: CDR1 SGHTA and CDR2 FQGTGA. In DNA form, the CDR3 reads TGTGCCAGCAGCTTAAATGGTAGGGGTGGCGACGAGCAGTACTTC. Protein: CASSLNGRGGDEQYF.

This clone was seen only a few times. The J gene is TRBJ2-5, the V gene TRBV7-6; 9 bases are a match to TRBD2. The CDR3 has 15 residues. V was clipped by 1 base and J by 2 bases; unmatched bases: 2. Looked up from germline, CDR1 is SGHVS and CDR2 is FNYEAQ. In DNA form, the CDR3 reads TGTGCCAGCAGCTTAGGGCTAGCGGGACAAGAGACCCAGTACTTC. Protein sequence: CASSLGLAGQETQYF.

Ten or more counts support this clone. The rearrangement links TRBV5-1 to TRBJ1-1, with D possibly being TRBD1 (5 bases). With 4 bases removed from V and 4 bases from J, the gap between germline ends came to 8 bases. The CDR3 has 12 amino acids. Germline V CDR1 and CDR2: SGHRS, YFSETQ. The chain's CDR3 is CASSRDSTEAFF. The CDR3 coding sequence is TGCGCCAGCAGCCGTGACAGCACTGAAGCTTTCTTT. The full variable domain, rest sourced from reference TRBV5-1 and TRBJ1-1, is KAGVTQTPRYLIKTRGQQVTLSCSPISGHRSVSWYQQTPGQGLQFLFEYFSETQRNKGNFPGRFSGRQFSNSRSEMNVSTLELGDSALYLCASSRDSTEAFFGQGTRLTVV.

The rearrangement links TRBV29-1 to TRBJ1-2; 10 bases are a match to TRBD1. V lost 4 bases and J lost 8; bases outside the gene matches: 7. CDR3 length: 13 residues. Looked up from germline, CDR1 is SQVTM and CDR2 is ANQGSEA. CDR3 protein: CSVAFGQGEGYTF. The CDR3 region has the DNA TGCAGCGTTGCATTCGGACAGGGGGAAGGCTACACCTTC.

This clone was observed a few times. The chain recombines TRBV15 with TRBJ1-4, with D possibly matching TRBD1 (5 bases). Trimming cost V 0 bases and J 7 bases, with 12 bases left between them. CDR3 size: 15 residues. CDR1 is LNHNV, CDR2 YYDKDF, per germline (reference sequence). CDR3 nucleotides: TGTGCCACCAGCAGAGATGAGGGGTATGGTGAAAAACTGTTTTTT. Encoded protein: CATSRDEGYGEKLFF.

This clone came up a few times. The V gene is TRBV4-2, the J gene TRBJ2-1, with a possible D match to TRBD2 (6 bases). This CDR3 has 16 residues. The V and J ends lost 1 base and 0 bases respectively, with 10 bases between them. Germline V gene sequence: CDR1 LGHNA, CDR2 YNFKEQ. The CDR3 coding sequence is TGTGCCAGCAGCCAAGTTGCGGGAAGCTCCTACAATGAGCAGTTCTTC. Amino acid sequence: CASSQVAGSSYNEQFF.

This chain uses TRBV4-3 with TRBJ2-1, with D tentatively TRBD2 (6 bases). This CDR3 has 14 amino acids. V gave up 1 base and J gave up 10 bases, with 14 bases separating them. Germline V gene sequence: CDR1 LGHNA, CDR2 YSLEER. The CDR3 loop is CASSQVDTSREQFF. In DNA, the CDR3 is TGCGCCAGCAGCCAAGTCGATACTAGCCGGGAGCAGTTCTTC.

V usage is TRBV9 and J usage is TRBJ1-1, with D uncertain. Germline V CDR1 and CDR2: SGDLS, YYNGEE. The ends were cut back, 2 bases at V and 4 bases at J, with 9 bases in the middle. The CDR3 has 13 residues. Here the CDR3 reads CASSVGSATEAFF. CDR3 sequence (DNA): TGTGCCAGCAGCGTGGGGTCAGCCACTGAAGCTTTCTTT.

The V and J genes are TRBV5-1 and TRBJ2-7; a possible D gene is TRBD2 (5 bases). Germline V gene data show CDR1 as SGHRS and CDR2 as YFSETQ. This CDR3 has 15 amino acids. Trimming cost V 2 bases and J 2 bases, with 14 bases left between them. For the CDR3, the DNA is TGCGCCAGCAGCTTAGAACGGGGTGGCCCCTACGAGCAGTACTTC. Translating gives CASSLERGGPYEQYF.

The gene calls are TRBV4-1 and TRBJ2-7; D remains ambiguous. The CDR3 loop spans 13 amino acids. V shed 4 bases and J shed 3 bases, with 10 bases lying between them. The V gene's germline CDR1 is MGHRA and CDR2 YSYEKL. CDR3 protein: CASSLRLSYEQYF. The DNA for the CDR3 is TGCGCCAGCAGCCTTCGACTTAGCTACGAGCAGTACTTC.

This chain joins TRBV7-2 and TRBJ1-2; possibly TRBD1 for D (6 bases). Per germline, CDR1 SGHTA and CDR2 FQGNSA. The CDR3 length is 19 residues. Between the trimmed V and J ends, which lost 1 base and 4 bases, there was a span of 25 bases. The CDR3 region is CASSLDRSPDRLGSYGYTF. In nucleotides, the CDR3 is TGTGCCAGCAGCTTAGATCGGTCCCCGGACAGACTAGGTTCCTATGGCTACACCTTC.

This clone was picked up a small number of times. V usage is TRBV5-4 and J usage is TRBJ2-5; D is undetermined. Between the trimmed V and J ends, which lost 0 bases and 0 bases, there was a span of 9 bases. Germline V lookup: CDR1 SGHNT, CDR2 YYREEE (reference sequence). The CDR3 covers 15 residues. CDR3 in DNA: TGTGCCAGCAGCTTGGACCCTCGGTACCAAGAGACCCAGTACTTC. Residues: CASSLDPRYQETQYF.

The J gene is TRBJ2-1, the V gene TRBV5-1; TRBD2 agrees at 7 bases. The CDR3 runs to 14 residues. V dropped 0 bases and J dropped 10; count of bases not matched to a gene: 7. Germline V gene lookup returns CDR1 SGHRS and CDR2 YFSETQ. The CDR3 DNA reads TGCGCCAGCAGCTTGGATAGCGTTAGCGGGGAGCAGTTCTTC. This gives the protein CASSLDSVSGEQFF.

This clone was recorded a few times. The chain employs TRBV7-2 and TRBJ2-2; TRBD1 might be the D (6 bases). V dropped 6 bases and J dropped 1 base, with 9 bases sitting between them. The germline V gene has CDR1 SGHTA and CDR2 FQGNSA. CDR3 length: 14 amino acids. The CDR3 reads CASRPTGNTGELFF. CDR3 coding DNA: TGTGCCAGCAGGCCGACAGGGAACACCGGGGAGCTGTTTTTT.

In DNA, the CDR3 is TGCGCCAGCAGCACGACTAGTGGAATCTACGAGCAGTACTTC. It encodes CASSTTSGIYEQYF. The chain couples TRBV5-1 to TRBJ2-7, with D possibly being TRBD2 (6 bases). In germline, CDR1 is SGHRS, CDR2 YFSETQ. The CDR3 spans 14 residues. V was pared by 4 bases and J by 3 bases, with 14 bases between. Using reference TRBV5-1 and TRBJ2-7 for the parts outside the CDR3, the full variable domain is KAGVTQTPRYLIKTRGQQVTLSCSPISGHRSVSWYQQTPGQGLQFLFEYFSETQRNKGNFPGRFSGRQFSNSRSEMNVSTLELGDSALYLCASSTTSGIYEQYFGPGTRLTVT.

Only a few counts were recorded for this clone. The V call is TRBV5-1, the J call TRBJ2-1; 12 nucleotides align to TRBD2. Germline-derived CDR1 and CDR2 are SGHRS and YFSETQ. Trimming at V came to 3 bases and at J to 2 bases, leaving 9 bases not matched to a gene. CDR3 size: 18 residues. As DNA, the CDR3 is TGCGCCAGCAGCTGGCTGCCTTCTAGCGGGAGGGCCTACAATGAGCAGTTCTTC. It translates to CASSWLPSSGRAYNEQFF.

The V gene is TRBV4-1, the J gene TRBJ2-3; D may be TRBD1 (6 bases). This CDR3 is built from 14 residues. V dropped 7 bases and J dropped 4 bases, with 15 bases sitting between them. Germline values: CDR1 MGHRA, CDR2 YSYEKL. For the CDR3, the DNA is TGCGCCAGCAACCTGGACAGAGGGGCAGATACGCAGTATTTT. This sequence encodes CASNLDRGADTQYF.

Ten or more counts support this clone. The J gene is TRBJ2-2, the V gene TRBV7-2, with TRBD1 matching over 10 bases. The trim removed 5 bases at V and 4 bases at J, leaving 7 bases unmatched. Per the germline V gene, CDR1 is SGHTA and CDR2 is FQGNSA. The CDR3 totals 16 residues. The CDR3 DNA sequence: TGTGCCAGCAGCCTCAGACAGGGGGCTGGCACCGGGGAGCTGTTTTTT. Translated: CASSLRQGAGTGELFF. The full variable domain, its missing parts supplied by reference TRBV7-2 and TRBJ2-2, is GAGVSQSPSNKVTEKGKDVELRCDPISGHTALYWYRQSLGQGLEFLIYFQGNSAPDKSGLPSDRFSAERTGGSVSTLTIQRTQQEDSAVYLCASSLRQGAGTGELFFGEGSRLTVL.

The sample holds a few counts of this clone. V is TRBV11-2 and J is TRBJ2-1; D is possibly TRBD1 (7 bases). This CDR3 comprises 12 residues. Per the germline V gene, CDR1 is SGHAT and CDR2 is FQNNGV. Between the trimmed V and J ends, which lost 2 bases and 15 bases, there was a span of 14 bases. The chain's CDR3 is CASSLSQGGMFF. CDR3 coding DNA: TGTGCCAGCAGCTTATCCCAGGGGGGAATGTTCTTC. Full variable domain (rest looked up from reference TRBV11-2 and TRBJ2-1): EAGVAQSPRYKIIEKRQSVAFWCNPISGHATLYWYQQILGQGPKLLIQFQNNGVVDDSQLPKDRFSAERLKGVDSTLKIQPAKLEDSAVYLCASSLSQGGMFFGPGTRLTVL.

This clone has only a few counts. The V gene is TRBV19, the J gene TRBJ2-5; 7 bases match TRBD1. Per germline, CDR1 LNHDA and CDR2 SQIVND (reference sequence). Trimming removed 6 bases from V and 2 bases from J; junction bases left unmatched: 3. The CDR3 has 13 amino acids. CDR3 loop: CASRGTVQETQYF. The CDR3 bases are TGTGCCAGTAGGGGGACAGTTCAAGAGACCCAGTACTTC.

V is TRBV2 and J is TRBJ2-5; 7 positions match TRBD1. Germline trimming cut 3 bases from V and 3 bases from J; bases unmatched to any gene: 13. From germline, CDR1 is SNHLY and CDR2 FYNNEI. This CDR3 comprises 17 residues. CDR3 DNA sequence: TGTGCCAGCAGTGACGGGGTTGGAGACAGGGACGAAGAGACCCAGTACTTC. It translates to CASSDGVGDRDEETQYF. Full variable domain (missing parts from reference TRBV2 and TRBJ2-5): EPEVTQTPSHQVTQMGQEVILRCVPISNHLYFYWYRQILGQKVEFLVSFYNNEISEKSEIFDDQFSVERPDGSNFTLKIRSTKLEDSAMYFCASSDGVGDRDEETQYFGPGTRLLVL.

The V and J genes are TRBV19 and TRBJ2-6, with TRBD1 matching over 7 bases. CDR3 length: 17 amino acids. The germline CDR1 and CDR2 sequences are LNHDA and SQIVND (reference sequence). J gave up 0 bases and V 5 bases, and 7 bases lay outside the gene matches. In DNA, the CDR3 is TGTGCCAGTAGTCCCGGACAGGCCCGCTCTGGGGCCAACGTCCTGACTTTC. This gives the protein CASSPGQARSGANVLTF. Full variable domain (outside the CDR3, taken from reference TRBV19 and TRBJ2-6): DGGITQSPKYLFRKEGQNVTLSCEQNLNHDAMYWYRQDPGQGLRLIYYSQIVNDFQKGDIAEGYSVSREKKESFPLTVTSAQKNPTAFYLCASSPGQARSGANVLTFGAGSRLTVL.

This clone was found a few times. The rearrangement joins TRBV28 to TRBJ2-7; unclear D gene. Germline V lookup: CDR1 MDHEN, CDR2 SYDVKM. V was cut by 4 bases and J by 4 bases, with 17 bases left in between. The CDR3 sequence is 15 residues long. The CDR3 spells CASSSYSRLRYEQYF. CDR3 in DNA: TGTGCCAGCAGTTCCTACTCACGGCTACGGTACGAGCAGTACTTC.

In this sample, this clone turned up once. J is TRBJ2-7 and V is TRBV7-9, with D possibly called TRBD1 or TRBD2 (5 bases each). The V end lost 1 base, the J end lost 6 bases, and 13 bases lay between the germline ends. The germline gives CDR1 SEHNR, CDR2 FQNEAQ (reference sequence). The CDR3 runs 14 residues. This CDR3 reads CASSLEPRGVEQYF. The CDR3 DNA is TGTGCCAGCAGCTTAGAGCCGAGGGGTGTCGAGCAGTACTTC.

This clone occurred a few times. CDR3 residues: CASSADRKGEAFF. The CDR3 region has the DNA TGTGCCAGCAGCGCTGACAGAAAAGGTGAAGCTTTCTTT. The chain is built from TRBV9 and TRBJ1-1, with a possible D match to TRBD1 (5 bases). The V and J ends lost 3 bases and 7 bases respectively, with 13 bases between them. This CDR3 region has 13 residues. CDR1 and CDR2 from the germline V gene are SGDLS and YYNGEE. Full variable domain (remainder filled in from reference TRBV9 and TRBJ1-1): DSGVTQTPKHLITATGQRVTLRCSPRSGDLSVYWYQQSLDQGLQFLIQYYNGEERAKGNILERFSAQQFPDLHSELNLSSLELGDSALYFCASSADRKGEAFFGQGTRLTVV.

This clone was detected a few times. The chain employs TRBV28 and TRBJ2-7; 8 nucleotides match TRBD1. Germline V gene lookup returns CDR1 MDHEN and CDR2 SYDVKM. The V segment lost 4 bases and the J segment 5 bases; nucleotides outside the gene matches: 10. The CDR3 contains 15 residues. The CDR3 protein is CASSSQQGGGNEQYF. The CDR3 nucleotides are TGTGCCAGCAGTTCACAACAGGGGGGAGGCAACGAGCAGTACTTC.